This passage covers 32 T cell receptor beta chains from one sample sequenced in a study of blood T cell repertoires in COVID-19. Method: immunoSEQ multiplex PCR; TCRdb's copy keeps in-frame clones and lacks some. The table has some 56,000 clones, around 67% seen once. Sequencing used peripheral blood. Receptors originate from a woman aged 50 to 60 with active or convalescent COVID-19.

J is TRBJ2-1 and V is TRBV24-1; the match to TRBD1 covers 8 bases. Unmatched junction bases numbered 4, after V lost 4 bases and J lost 3 bases. In germline, CDR1 is KGHDR, CDR2 SFDVKD. This CDR3 is 15 amino acids long. CDR3 in amino acids: CATSERDRFYNEQFF. In nucleotides, the CDR3 is TGTGCCACCAGTGAGCGGGACAGGTTCTACAATGAGCAGTTCTTC.

In this sample, this clone turned up a few times. The V and J genes are TRBV12-3 or TRBV12-4 and TRBJ1-5; D is possibly TRBD1 (6 bases). The CDR3 spans 13 residues. The V end lost 6 bases, the J end lost 5 bases, and 11 bases lay between the germline ends. CDR3 sequence reads: CASSLQGYQPQHF. The CDR3 coding sequence is TGTGCCAGCAGCCTACAGGGTTATCAGCCCCAGCATTTT.

V is TRBV6-1 and J is TRBJ2-7; 9 nucleotides match TRBD2. The V gene's germline CDR1 is MNHNS and CDR2 SASEGT. The CDR3 loop spans 15 amino acids. The junction had 3 bases not matched to a gene; V was cut back by 0 bases and J by 3 bases. The CDR3 loop is CASSEAWTSVYEQYF. CDR3 DNA sequence: TGTGCCAGCAGTGAAGCCTGGACTAGCGTCTACGAGCAGTACTTC.

This clone appeared a single time. The V gene is TRBV5-4, the J gene TRBJ1-4; D is unresolved. This CDR3 is 14 amino acids long. Germline-derived CDR1 and CDR2 are SGHNT and YYREEE (reference sequence). Trimming cost V 0 bases and J 5 bases, with 8 bases left between them. In DNA, the CDR3 is TGTGCCAGCAGCTTGGCTGCAGTAAATGAAAAACTGTTTTTT. Translated: CASSLAAVNEKLFF.

This clone was counted many times. In nucleotides, the CDR3 is TGTGCCAGCAGCCCCCGACTAGCGGGTGGATTAGATACGCAGTATTTT. Amino acids: CASSPRLAGGLDTQYF. The gene calls are TRBV3-1 (or the pseudogene TRBV3-2) and TRBJ2-3; TRBD2 matches 10 bases. This CDR3 has 16 residues. Per germline, CDR1 LGHDT and CDR2 YNNKEL (reference sequence). J lost 5 bases, V lost 4 bases, and 9 bases had no gene match.

This clone showed up just a few times. V usage is TRBV7-6 and J usage is TRBJ2-1; 12 nucleotides line up with TRBD2. The V segment lost 4 bases and the J segment 7 bases; nucleotides outside the gene matches: 8. Germline loops: CDR1 SGHVS, CDR2 FNYEAQ. This CDR3 has 16 residues. CDR3 residues: CASSSQTSGRGNEQFF. Here the CDR3 DNA reads TGTGCCAGCAGCTCGCAGACTAGCGGGAGAGGGAATGAGCAGTTCTTC.

This rearrangement joins TRBV2 to TRBJ2-3; 7 bases agree with TRBD2. CDR3 length: 16 residues. The germline CDR1 and CDR2 sequences are SNHLY and FYNNEI. V trimming: 2 bases; J trimming: 1 base; junction bases outside the gene matches: 6. The CDR3 sequence: CASSEWGGVGTDTQYF. In nucleotides, the CDR3 is TGTGCCAGCAGTGAATGGGGGGGAGTAGGCACAGATACGCAGTATTTT.

The chain recombines TRBV19 with TRBJ2-2, with 7 positions matching TRBD2. Trimming cost V 2 bases and J 6 bases; bases outside gene matches: 15. Per the germline V gene, CDR1 is LNHDA and CDR2 is SQIVND (reference sequence). This CDR3 has 18 residues. CDR3 amino acids: CASSILGGSRRGAGELFF. The CDR3 DNA follows: TGTGCCAGTAGTATACTCGGCGGGAGCCGGAGAGGAGCCGGGGAGCTGTTTTTT.

This clone was detected only a few times. The V and J genes are TRBV4-1 and TRBJ1-1, with D possibly matching TRBD1 (5 bases). Between the trimmed V and J ends, which lost 2 bases and 6 bases, there was a span of 16 bases. This CDR3 region has 15 residues. CDR1 and CDR2 from the germline V gene are MGHRA and YSYEKL. The DNA for the CDR3 is TGCGCCAGCAGCCAACCTACCAGGGCCTCTCCTGAAGCTTTCTTT. This codes for CASSQPTRASPEAFF.

The chain recombines TRBV10-2 with TRBJ2-5; D possibly corresponds to TRBD1 (5 bases). Germline V gene data show CDR1 as WSHSY and CDR2 as SAAADI. This CDR3 is built from 12 residues. Trimming removed 6 bases at V and 1 base at J, with 6 bases between. DNA for the CDR3: TGCGCCAGCAGGACAGCCCAAGAGACCCAGTACTTC. This gives the protein CASRTAQETQYF.

The chain carries TRBV23-1 and TRBJ2-7; 8 bases agree with TRBD2. TRBV23-1 is an ORF; its function is uncertain. J gave up 3 bases and V 0 bases, and 7 bases lay outside the gene matches. There are 16 residues in the CDR3. Written as DNA, the CDR3 is TGCGCCAGCAGTCAATCCGCGGGACTAGTCTGCTACGAGCAGTACTTC. As protein: CASSQSAGLVCYEQYF.

The chain's CDR3 is CAWSPGGQNYGYTF. The CDR3 nucleotides read TGTGCCTGGAGTCCAGGGGGCCAAAACTATGGCTACACCTTC. The chain couples TRBV30 to TRBJ1-2; 8 bases are a match to TRBD1. The length of the CDR3 is 14 residues. Germline V lookup: CDR1 GTSNPN, CDR2 SVGIG (reference sequence). V shed 2 bases and J 2 bases; nucleotides not matched to a gene: 4.

This clone was observed a handful of times. The chain has TRBV27 and TRBJ1-6; tentative D call: TRBD1 (5 bases). Germline-derived CDR1 and CDR2 are MNHEY and SMNVEV (reference sequence). Between the trimmed V and J ends, which lost 3 bases and 8 bases, there was a span of 11 bases. The CDR3 is 14 residues long. In DNA, the CDR3 is TGTGCCAGCAGTTTTGACAGAAGTCATTCACCCCTCCACTTT. This gives the protein CASSFDRSHSPLHF.

J is TRBJ2-1 and V is TRBV28; 10 nucleotides line up with TRBD2. Germline CDR1 and CDR2: MDHEN and SYDVKM. J was trimmed by 2 bases and V by 5 bases; bases with no gene match: 3. The CDR3 has 15 residues. CDR3 bases: TGTGCCAGCAGTAAGACTAGCGGGCCCTACAATGAGCAGTTCTTC. Encoded protein: CASSKTSGPYNEQFF.

The chain is built from TRBV30 and TRBJ1-1; D is perhaps TRBD1 (5 bases). The V end was cut by 5 bases, the J end by 1 base, with 14 bases between. This CDR3 region has 14 residues. The germline V gene has CDR1 GTSNPN and CDR2 SVGIG (reference sequence). This CDR3 is CAWVRQFSNTEAFF. In nucleotides, the CDR3 is TGTGCCTGGGTCCGACAGTTTTCGAACACTGAAGCTTTCTTT.

This clone was seen just once. The V call is TRBV27, the J call TRBJ2-3; 13 nucleotides line up with TRBD2. This CDR3 comprises 18 residues. V lost 8 bases and J lost 0; bases outside the gene matches: 11. Germline V gene sequence: CDR1 MNHEY, CDR2 SMNVEV (reference sequence). CDR3 in DNA: TGTGCCAGCCCGGTGACTAGCGGGAGGACCACTAGCACAGATACGCAGTATTTT. This codes for CASPVTSGRTTSTDTQYF.

The J gene is TRBJ2-1, the V gene TRBV6-5, with 7 bases lining up with TRBD2. Per the germline V gene, CDR1 is MNHEY and CDR2 is SVGAGI. Unmatched junction bases numbered 8, after V lost 0 bases and J lost 9 bases. This CDR3 has 15 residues. The chain's CDR3 is CASSYSAGERGEQFF. Here the CDR3 DNA reads TGTGCCAGCAGTTACTCTGCGGGAGAACGAGGTGAGCAGTTCTTC.

This clone turned up a few times. The genes are TRBV19 and TRBJ1-6; the D is unclear. Germline V gives CDR1 LNHDA, CDR2 SQIVND (reference sequence). Trimming stripped 4 bases from V and 0 bases from J, with 10 bases between. This CDR3 is 16 amino acids long. CDR3 coding DNA: TGTGCCAGTAGTACGGCGGTTAACTCCTATAATTCACCCCTCCACTTT. Translating gives CASSTAVNSYNSPLHF.

V gene TRBV6-5 combines with J gene TRBJ2-3; D is possibly TRBD2 (5 bases). V lost 0 bases and J lost 4, with 5 bases in between. This CDR3 is built from 13 residues. Germline CDR1 reads MNHEY; CDR2 reads SVGAGI. CDR3 amino acids: CASSYSGADTQYF. CDR3 in DNA: TGTGCCAGCAGTTACTCCGGGGCAGATACGCAGTATTTT.

The gene calls are TRBV19 and TRBJ1-1, with 8 positions matching TRBD1. The CDR3 extends over 14 amino acids. After removal of 6 bases from V and 0 bases from J, the junction contained 3 bases not matched to a gene. Germline V gene data show CDR1 as LNHDA and CDR2 as SQIVND (reference sequence). DNA of the CDR3: TGTGCCAGTAGGGGGACAGGACTGAACACTGAAGCTTTCTTT. Translating it yields CASRGTGLNTEAFF.

Only a few counts were recorded for this clone. This chain's CDR3 is CASSRGRAYEQYF. The CDR3 DNA follows: TGCGCCAGCAGCCGGGGTCGGGCGTACGAGCAGTACTTC. The V call is TRBV5-1, the J call TRBJ2-7, with D possibly matching TRBD2 (5 bases). Germline V gene lookup returns CDR1 SGHRS and CDR2 YFSETQ. The ends were cut back, 4 bases at V and 4 bases at J, with 12 bases in the middle. The CDR3 runs 13 residues.

V and J are TRBV18 and TRBJ1-2; D uncertain. The CDR3 runs to 15 residues. The V end lost 3 bases, the J end lost 2 bases, and 13 bases lay between the germline ends. From germline, CDR1 is KGHSH and CDR2 LQKENI. The CDR3 loop reads CASSPSRTGNYGYTF. CDR3 nucleotide sequence: TGTGCCAGCTCACCTAGTAGGACGGGGAACTATGGCTACACCTTC.

The rearrangement uses TRBV18 and TRBJ1-2; TRBD1 matches 11 bases. Germline V CDR1 and CDR2: KGHSH, LQKENI. Losses at the gene ends were 6 bases for V and 3 bases for J; bases not matched to a gene: 6. The CDR3 totals 15 residues. CDR3 region: CASSPDRGLDYGYTF. The CDR3 nucleotides are TGTGCCAGCTCGCCGGACAGGGGGCTTGACTATGGCTACACCTTC.

This clone has only a few counts. V is TRBV11-1 and J is TRBJ2-7, with 11 bases fitting TRBD1. This CDR3 is built from 15 residues. V was pared by 2 bases and J by 4 bases, with 4 bases of the junction left unmatched. CDR1 is SGHAT, CDR2 FQDESV, per germline (reference sequence). The CDR3 here is CASSLFGQGAYEQYF. The CDR3 DNA reads TGTGCCAGCAGCTTATTTGGACAGGGGGCTTACGAGCAGTACTTC. The full variable domain, rest sourced from reference TRBV11-1 and TRBJ2-7, is EAEVAQSPRYKITEKSQAVAFWCDPISGHATLYWYRQILGQGPELLVQFQDESVVDDSQLPKDRFSAERLKGVDSTLKIQPAELGDSAMYLCASSLFGQGAYEQYFGPGTRLTVT.

The rearrangement joins TRBV5-1 to TRBJ2-2; TRBD2 aligns across 9 bases. CDR1 is SGHRS, CDR2 YFSETQ, per germline. V shed 0 bases, J shed 2 bases, and the junction held 5 bases outside the gene matches. This CDR3 contains 17 residues. CDR3 nucleotide sequence: TGCGCCAGCAGCTTGGCCCCGGGACTAGCAAACACCGGGGAGCTGTTTTTT. Protein: CASSLAPGLANTGELFF.

J is TRBJ2-5 and V is TRBV5-1; perhaps TRBD1 as D (6 bases). V was cut by 3 bases and J by 0 bases, with 15 bases left in between. The germline V gene encodes CDR1 SGHRS and CDR2 YFSETQ. The CDR3 spans 16 residues. The CDR3 spells CASSWGPGSYQETQYF. The CDR3, as DNA: TGCGCCAGCAGCTGGGGGCCAGGGTCATACCAAGAGACCCAGTACTTC.

This chain uses TRBV5-5 with TRBJ1-3; unclear D gene. The CDR3 runs 15 residues. Trimming pared 2 bases from V and 0 bases from J, leaving 9 bases between. CDR1 SGHKS and CDR2 YYEKEE come from the germline V gene (reference sequence). The CDR3 nucleotides read TGTGCCAGCAGCTTAGGATGGAGCTCTGGAAACACCATATATTTT. The encoded protein is CASSLGWSSGNTIYF.

The sample holds a few counts of this clone. V usage is TRBV25-1 and J usage is TRBJ2-1; D is undetermined. This CDR3 contains 15 residues. Trimming pared 2 bases from V and 3 bases from J, leaving 11 bases between. Germline V CDR1 and CDR2: MGHDK, SYGVNS. The CDR3 reads CASSERRGFYNEQFF. The DNA for the CDR3 is TGTGCCAGCAGTGAACGCCGCGGATTCTACAATGAGCAGTTCTTC.

The rearrangement links TRBV4-2 to TRBJ2-7; a possible D gene is TRBD1 (6 bases). CDR3 size: 14 residues. Deletions cut 1 base from V and 5 bases from J, with 12 bases between. Germline-derived CDR1 and CDR2 are LGHNA and YNFKEQ. This CDR3 is CASSQGNRDHEQYF. The CDR3 DNA sequence: TGTGCCAGCAGCCAAGGCAACAGGGACCACGAGCAGTACTTC.

The V call is TRBV19, the J call TRBJ2-1, with TRBD2 identical over 7 bases. This CDR3 is built from 13 residues. Germline V gives CDR1 LNHDA, CDR2 SQIVND (reference sequence). J was trimmed by 8 bases and V by 5 bases; bases with no gene match: 6. The CDR3 nucleotides are TGTGCCAGTAGTTACTTAGCGGGCCATGAGCAGTTCTTC. Translating it yields CASSYLAGHEQFF.

The gene calls are TRBV11-2 and TRBJ2-5; tentatively, D is TRBD1 (6 bases). V was cut by 3 bases and J by 5 bases, with 10 bases left in between. Germline loops: CDR1 SGHAT, CDR2 FQNNGV. This CDR3 spans 13 amino acids. The CDR3 region has the DNA TGTGCCAGCAGCTTCGCAGGGGTGGAGACCCAGTACTTC. Its protein product is CASSFAGVETQYF.

The chain employs TRBV11-2 and TRBJ2-4, with 12 bases that match TRBD1. There are 15 residues in the CDR3. Unmatched junction bases numbered 5, after V lost 5 bases and J lost 6 bases. Germline CDR1 reads SGHAT; CDR2 reads FQNNGV. CDR3 sequence reads: CASSGRDRGLNIQYF. For the CDR3, the DNA is TGTGCCAGCAGCGGACGGGACAGGGGGCTAAACATTCAGTACTTC.